One and the same sample provided the 22 T cell receptor beta chains below, sequenced in a study of identical twins. TCRdb itself ran the 5' RACE reads through MiXCR, one entry per CDR3 protein. The sample consists of 250,000 to 350,000 distinct CDR3 sequences, roughly 10% of them appearing once. The sample was also reused in another study, on yellow fever vaccine responses in identical twins.

Sequenced input: CD8+ T cells sorted from blood. Receptors originate from a woman under 30 in good health.

This clonotype was found many times. The chain is built from TRBV9 and TRBJ2-7; D unresolved. Germline CDR1 SGDLS, CDR2 YYNGEE. V lost 3 bases and J 5 bases, leaving 9 bases between the germline ends. The CDR3 is made up of 12 amino acids. CDR3 in amino acids: CASSGIAHEQYF. The CDR3 DNA sequence: TGTGCCAGCAGCGGGATCGCGCACGAGCAGTACTTC.

This chain connects TRBV20-1 to TRBJ1-3; D is unclear. V shed 3 bases and J shed 0 bases, with 9 bases lying between them. This CDR3 has 14 amino acids. Germline CDR1 reads DFQATT; CDR2 reads SNEGSKA (reference sequence). For the CDR3, the DNA is TGCAGTGCTAGTGTCCCGAACTCTGGAAACACCATATATTTT. Its protein is CSASVPNSGNTIYF.

The chain combines TRBV12-3 or TRBV12-4 with TRBJ2-2; weak D call: TRBD1 (6 bases). V shed 5 bases and J shed 8 bases, with 12 bases lying between them. The CDR3 sequence is 13 residues long. The CDR3 nucleotides read TGTGCCAGCAGTCCCTGGACAGAAGGGGAGCTGTTTTTT. Translated, it gives CASSPWTEGELFF.

This clonotype was found a few times. The chain uses TRBV20-1 and TRBJ2-3; D tentatively reads TRBD1 or TRBD2 (6 bases each). Per the germline V gene, CDR1 is DFQATT and CDR2 is SNEGSKA (reference sequence). Trimming left V 0 bases short and J 4 bases short, with 20 bases between. This CDR3 region has 17 residues. CDR3 sequence reads: CSARDLSGAVGADTQYF. The CDR3 DNA reads TGCAGTGCTAGAGATCTCTCGGGGGCCGTTGGTGCAGATACGCAGTATTTT.

The rearrangement links TRBV7-6 to TRBJ2-1; TRBD2 aligns across 12 bases. The CDR3 spans 19 residues. The germline V gene encodes CDR1 SGHVS and CDR2 FNYEAQ. Germline trimming cut 5 bases from V and 6 bases from J; bases unmatched to any gene: 17. CDR3 bases: TGTGCCAGCAGCGGTCCCGGGACTAGCGGGTCCAGCCTATTCAATGAGCAGTTCTTC. The encoded protein is CASSGPGTSGSSLFNEQFF.

This clonotype has ten or more counts. This chain uses TRBV29-1 with TRBJ1-1; D is uncertain. In germline, CDR1 is SQVTM, CDR2 ANQGSEA. V was trimmed by 3 bases and J by 0 bases, leaving 5 bases between them. The CDR3 loop spans 12 amino acids. CDR3 sequence: CSVDRMNTEAFF. Here the CDR3 DNA reads TGCAGCGTTGACAGGATGAACACTGAAGCTTTCTTT. Full variable domain (rest looked up from reference TRBV29-1 and TRBJ1-1): SAVISQKPSRDICQRGTSLTIQCQVDSQVTMMFWYRQQPGQSLTLIATANQGSEATYESGFVIDKFPISRPNLTFSTLTVSNMSPEDSSIYLCSVDRMNTEAFFGQGTRLTVV.

This clonotype has just a few counts. The V gene is TRBV20-1, the J gene TRBJ2-2; 8 nucleotides match TRBD2. The CDR3 is 16 residues long. Germline V gene data show CDR1 as DFQATT and CDR2 as SNEGSKA (reference sequence). V lost 4 bases to trimming and J lost 4 bases; unmatched junction nucleotides: 11. CDR3 loop: CSAIPPSGRSTGELFF. Written as DNA, the CDR3 is TGCAGTGCTATTCCCCCCAGCGGGAGAAGCACCGGGGAGCTGTTTTTT.

The table lists this clonotype with many counts. This chain links TRBV6-1 with TRBJ1-1; no reliable D call. Deletions cut 1 base from V and 12 bases from J, with 15 bases between. This CDR3 comprises 13 residues. In germline, CDR1 is MNHNS, CDR2 SASEGT. In DNA form, the CDR3 reads TGTGCCAGCAGTGAAGGGCCGGGGTTTGTTACTTTCTTT. It is translated as CASSEGPGFVTFF.

This clonotype was seen only a few times. The V gene is TRBV7-2, the J gene TRBJ2-7; D not certain. The CDR3 covers 12 residues. Trimming shortened V by 1 base and J by 5 bases, and 6 bases separated the two germline ends. Per the germline V gene, CDR1 is SGHTA and CDR2 is FQGNSA. CDR3 in amino acids: CASSLVSNEQYF. For the CDR3, the DNA is TGTGCCAGCAGCTTAGTGTCAAACGAGCAGTACTTC.

This clonotype was observed at least ten times. The chain has TRBV5-1 and TRBJ2-7; 8 nucleotides agree with TRBD1. The germline gives CDR1 SGHRS, CDR2 YFSETQ. Unmatched junction bases numbered 10, after V lost 5 bases and J lost 3 bases. This CDR3 contains 15 residues. The CDR3 loop reads CASSYSGTGLYEQYF. The CDR3 coding sequence is TGCGCCAGCAGTTATTCGGGGACAGGTCTCTACGAGCAGTACTTC.

In this sample, this clonotype turned up a few times. This chain joins TRBV18 and TRBJ2-1, with 11 bases matching TRBD2. The CDR3 is 17 residues long. Germline V CDR1 and CDR2: KGHSH, LQKENI. V shed 4 bases, J shed 7 bases, and the junction held 12 bases outside the gene matches. The CDR3 nucleotides read TGTGCCAGCTCACGCCGTAGGCTAGCGGGAGGATTAAATGAGCAGTTCTTC. Protein: CASSRRRLAGGLNEQFF.

There are a few counts of this clonotype. The rearrangement links TRBV12-3 or TRBV12-4 to TRBJ2-1; 12 nucleotides match TRBD2. V trimming: 1 base; J trimming: 6 bases; junction bases outside the gene matches: 7. The CDR3 contains 17 residues. DNA of the CDR3: TGTGCCAGCAGTTTAGGACTAGCGGGAGCCGGGGGCAATGAGCAGTTCTTC. It specifies CASSLGLAGAGGNEQFF.

This clonotype was found a few times. The chain uses TRBV7-2 and TRBJ2-7; 11 bases are shared with TRBD1. From germline, CDR1 is SGHTA and CDR2 FQGNSA. V lost 0 bases, J lost 2 bases, and 6 bases stayed unmatched. There are 17 residues in the CDR3. CDR3 residues: CASSLASGTGGAYEQYF. CDR3 DNA sequence: TGTGCCAGCAGCTTAGCTTCAGGGACAGGGGGGGCCTACGAGCAGTACTTC.

The chain couples TRBV7-9 to TRBJ2-1; D not certain. Germline lookup yields CDR1 SEHNR and CDR2 FQNEAQ (reference sequence). The CDR3 totals 15 residues. Trimming left V 5 bases short and J 0 bases short, with 11 bases between. The CDR3 loop is CASSLRRTSYNEQFF. The CDR3 nucleotides read TGTGCCAGCAGCCTCAGACGTACCTCCTACAATGAGCAGTTCTTC.

At least ten counts were recorded for this clonotype. V is TRBV6-2 or TRBV6-3 and J is TRBJ2-1, with D possibly matching TRBD1 (5 bases). The germline CDR1 and CDR2 sequences are MNHEY and SVGEGT. The V gene lost 2 bases and the J gene lost 9 bases, with 8 bases spanning the gap. CDR3 size: 12 residues. The CDR3 loop is CASSYGAVEQFF. CDR3 DNA: TGTGCCAGCAGTTACGGGGCGGTTGAGCAGTTCTTC.

This clonotype was seen more than once but under ten times. The rearrangement links TRBV7-9 to TRBJ1-5; 10 positions match TRBD1. V shed 2 bases, J shed 6 bases, and the junction held 4 bases outside the gene matches. Germline CDR1 SEHNR, CDR2 FQNEAQ (reference sequence). The length of the CDR3 is 15 residues. CDR3 loop: CASSLSDRGLQPQHF. The CDR3 DNA follows: TGTGCCAGCAGCTTATCTGACAGGGGGCTTCAGCCCCAGCATTTT.

J is TRBJ2-3 and V is TRBV30; TRBD2 matches 9 bases. Germline V lookup: CDR1 GTSNPN, CDR2 SVGIG (reference sequence). CDR3 length: 15 residues. V lost 0 bases and J lost 7; bases outside the gene matches: 8. The CDR3 nucleotides read TGTGCCTGGAGTGTTATAGCGGGGGATGCCTATACGCAGTATTTT. It specifies CAWSVIAGDAYTQYF.

This clonotype was observed at least ten times. The V and J genes are TRBV4-3 and TRBJ2-5, with D possibly matching TRBD1 (6 bases). V lost 2 bases and J lost 5, with 12 bases in between. The CDR3 runs 14 residues. Per germline, CDR1 LGHNA and CDR2 YSLEER. CDR3 loop: CASSQNRVRETQYF. CDR3 coding DNA: TGCGCCAGCAGCCAAAACAGGGTACGGGAGACCCAGTACTTC.

This clonotype was seen many times. This rearrangement joins TRBV15 to TRBJ2-7; 8 nucleotides agree with TRBD1. Germline assignment: CDR1 LNHNV and CDR2 YYDKDF (reference sequence). This CDR3 has 14 amino acids. Germline trimming cut 2 bases from V and 3 bases from J; bases unmatched to any gene: 3. DNA for the CDR3: TGTGCCACCAGCAGACCAGGGACAGGCTACGAGCAGTACTTC. Its protein product is CATSRPGTGYEQYF.

This clonotype showed up many times. CDR3 sequence (DNA): TGTGCCAGCACTGGCCTGGGACTAGCGGACAATGAGCAGTTCTTC. Protein product: CASTGLGLADNEQFF. The rearrangement uses TRBV27 and TRBJ2-1; TRBD2 matches 11 bases. Per the germline V gene, CDR1 is MNHEY and CDR2 is SMNVEV (reference sequence). Losses at the gene ends were 7 bases for V and 5 bases for J; bases not matched to a gene: 7. The CDR3 is made up of 15 amino acids.

This clonotype was counted many times. The rearrangement links TRBV20-1 to TRBJ2-1; D not resolved. Germline V lookup: CDR1 DFQATT, CDR2 SNEGSKA (reference sequence). The CDR3 is 13 amino acids. The ends were cut back, 1 base at V and 6 bases at J, with 10 bases in the middle. This CDR3 reads CSARGWPGNEQFF. The CDR3 coding sequence is TGCAGTGCTAGAGGGTGGCCGGGCAATGAGCAGTTCTTC.

This clonotype was found many times. The chain combines TRBV29-1 with TRBJ2-1; no reliable D call. This CDR3 spans 11 amino acids. V dropped 3 bases and J dropped 7 bases, with 7 bases sitting between them. In germline, CDR1 is SQVTM, CDR2 ANQGSEA. For the CDR3, the DNA is TGCAGCGTTGAGTTGGCGAATGAGCAGTTCTTC. Translated, it gives CSVELANEQFF.